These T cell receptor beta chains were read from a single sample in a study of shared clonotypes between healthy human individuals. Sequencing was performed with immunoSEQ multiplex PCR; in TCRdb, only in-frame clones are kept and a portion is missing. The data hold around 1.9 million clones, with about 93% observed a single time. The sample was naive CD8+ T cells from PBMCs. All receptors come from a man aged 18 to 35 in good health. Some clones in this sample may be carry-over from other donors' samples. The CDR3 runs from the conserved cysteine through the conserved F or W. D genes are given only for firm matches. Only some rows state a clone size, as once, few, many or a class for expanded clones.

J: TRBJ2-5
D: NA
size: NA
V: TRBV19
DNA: TGTGCCAGTAGTATAGTTGAGGGAGAGACCCAGTACTTC
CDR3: CASSIVEGETQYF

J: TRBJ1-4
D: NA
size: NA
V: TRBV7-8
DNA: TGTGCCAGCAGCTTAACCCACGGAGCAGGTGGAAAACTGTTTTTT
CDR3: CASSLTHGAGGKLFF

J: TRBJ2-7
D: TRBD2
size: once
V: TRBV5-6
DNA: TGTGCCAGCAGCTATACTAGCGGGAGGGCCCCCGAGCAGTACTTC
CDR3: CASSYTSGRAPEQYF

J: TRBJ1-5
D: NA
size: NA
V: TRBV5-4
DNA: TGTGCCAGCAGCTTAGACAGGAGCAATCAGCCCCAGCATTTT
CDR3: CASSLDRSNQPQHF

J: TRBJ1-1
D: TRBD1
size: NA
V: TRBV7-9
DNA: TGTGCCAGCAGCTCCGGCCGGGACAGGGGTATTATGAACACTGAAGCTTTCTTT
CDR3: CASSSGRDRGIMNTEAFF

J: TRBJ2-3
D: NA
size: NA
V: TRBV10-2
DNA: TGCGCCAGCAGTGAGTCGACTCGGGTGATCAGCACAGATACGCAGTATTTT
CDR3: CASSESTRVISTDTQYF

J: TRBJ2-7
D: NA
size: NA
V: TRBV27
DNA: TGTGCCAGCAGGTCCTCAGGGTTATCCTACGAGCAGTACTTC
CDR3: CASRSSGLSYEQYF

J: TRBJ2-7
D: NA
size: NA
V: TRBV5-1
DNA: TGCGCCAGCAGCTTTACTTTCGGACTCCCATTCGACGAGCAGTACTTC
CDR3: CASSFTFGLPFDEQYF

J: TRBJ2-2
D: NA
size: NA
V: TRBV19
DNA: TGTGCCAGTAGTTTGTTAGGGGCGGGCACCGGGGAGCTGTTTTTT
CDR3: CASSLLGAGTGELFF

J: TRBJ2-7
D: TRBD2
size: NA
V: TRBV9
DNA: TGTGCCAGCAGCGGTGGGGAACTAGCGGGGACCTACGAGCAGTACTTC
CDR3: CASSGGELAGTYEQYF

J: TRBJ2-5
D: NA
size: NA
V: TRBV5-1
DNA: TGCGCCAGCAGATCAACAGGGCCAAGGGAGACCCAGTACTTC
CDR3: CASRSTGPRETQYF

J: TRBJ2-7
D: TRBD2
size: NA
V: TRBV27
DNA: TGTGCCAGCAGCGGGGGGTCCTACGAGCAGTACTTC
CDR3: CASSGGSYEQYF

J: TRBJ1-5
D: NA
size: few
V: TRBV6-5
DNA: TGTGCCAGCAGTCCCGACAGATATAGCAATCAGCCCCAGCATTTT
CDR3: CASSPDRYSNQPQHF

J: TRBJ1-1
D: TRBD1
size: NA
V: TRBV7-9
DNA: TGTGCCAGCAGCCCAAGAACCGGGACAGGGGGCATGAACACTGAAGCTTTCTTT
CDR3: CASSPRTGTGGMNTEAFF

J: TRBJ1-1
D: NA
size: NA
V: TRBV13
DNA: TGTGCCAGCAGCTTTGATGGCAGGGAAGCTTTCTTT
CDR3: CASSFDGREAFF

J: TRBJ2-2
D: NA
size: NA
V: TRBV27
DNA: TGTGCCAGCAGTCCCTCGAGGGGGGAGGTCACCGGGGAGCTGTTTTTT
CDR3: CASSPSRGEVTGELFF

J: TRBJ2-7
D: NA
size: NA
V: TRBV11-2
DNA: TGTGCCAGCAGCTTGGCCCAGGGGTACGAGCAGTACTTC
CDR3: CASSLAQGYEQYF

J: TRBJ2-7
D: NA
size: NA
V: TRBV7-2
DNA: TGTGCCAGCAGCTACTCGGTACGCTACGAGCAGTACTTC
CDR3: CASSYSVRYEQYF

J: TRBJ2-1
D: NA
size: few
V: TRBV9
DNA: TGTGCCAGCAGCGTTGGCGGGGTGAGTGAGCAGTTCTTC
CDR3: CASSVGGVSEQFF

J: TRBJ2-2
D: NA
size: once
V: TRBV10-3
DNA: TGTGCCATCAGTGAGCCGGCGGACTCGGTCACCGGGGAGCTGTTTTTT
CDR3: CAISEPADSVTGELFF

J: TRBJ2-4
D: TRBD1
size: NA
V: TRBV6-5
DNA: TGTGCCAGCAGTTACAACAGGGGGCCGGGCAAAAACATTCAGTACTTC
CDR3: CASSYNRGPGKNIQYF

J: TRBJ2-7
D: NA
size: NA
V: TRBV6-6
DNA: TGTGCCAGCAGCAACTTGGACCCAGGGGTGGAGCAGTACTTC
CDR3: CASSNLDPGVEQYF

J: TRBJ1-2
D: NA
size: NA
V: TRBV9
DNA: TGTGCCAGCAGCGTAGAGGCCGGGTTCCTGGACTATGGCTACACCTTC
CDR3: CASSVEAGFLDYGYTF

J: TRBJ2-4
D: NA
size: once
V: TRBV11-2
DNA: TGTGCCAGCAGCTTAGCGGGAGTGAGGAACATTCAGTACTTC
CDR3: CASSLAGVRNIQYF

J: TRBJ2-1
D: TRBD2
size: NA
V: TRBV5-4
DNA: TGTGCCAGCAGCCTACCGGGACTAGCGTCCTACAATGAGCAGTTCTTC
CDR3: CASSLPGLASYNEQFF

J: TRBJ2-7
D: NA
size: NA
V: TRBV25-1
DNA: TGTGCCGGAAGCACTTTTCCAGGGGACGAGCAGTACTTC
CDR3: CAGSTFPGDEQYF

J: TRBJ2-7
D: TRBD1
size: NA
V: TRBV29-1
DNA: TGCAGCGTTGAAGATAAGGACAGGGGGCTCTACGAGCAGTACTTC
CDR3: CSVEDKDRGLYEQYF